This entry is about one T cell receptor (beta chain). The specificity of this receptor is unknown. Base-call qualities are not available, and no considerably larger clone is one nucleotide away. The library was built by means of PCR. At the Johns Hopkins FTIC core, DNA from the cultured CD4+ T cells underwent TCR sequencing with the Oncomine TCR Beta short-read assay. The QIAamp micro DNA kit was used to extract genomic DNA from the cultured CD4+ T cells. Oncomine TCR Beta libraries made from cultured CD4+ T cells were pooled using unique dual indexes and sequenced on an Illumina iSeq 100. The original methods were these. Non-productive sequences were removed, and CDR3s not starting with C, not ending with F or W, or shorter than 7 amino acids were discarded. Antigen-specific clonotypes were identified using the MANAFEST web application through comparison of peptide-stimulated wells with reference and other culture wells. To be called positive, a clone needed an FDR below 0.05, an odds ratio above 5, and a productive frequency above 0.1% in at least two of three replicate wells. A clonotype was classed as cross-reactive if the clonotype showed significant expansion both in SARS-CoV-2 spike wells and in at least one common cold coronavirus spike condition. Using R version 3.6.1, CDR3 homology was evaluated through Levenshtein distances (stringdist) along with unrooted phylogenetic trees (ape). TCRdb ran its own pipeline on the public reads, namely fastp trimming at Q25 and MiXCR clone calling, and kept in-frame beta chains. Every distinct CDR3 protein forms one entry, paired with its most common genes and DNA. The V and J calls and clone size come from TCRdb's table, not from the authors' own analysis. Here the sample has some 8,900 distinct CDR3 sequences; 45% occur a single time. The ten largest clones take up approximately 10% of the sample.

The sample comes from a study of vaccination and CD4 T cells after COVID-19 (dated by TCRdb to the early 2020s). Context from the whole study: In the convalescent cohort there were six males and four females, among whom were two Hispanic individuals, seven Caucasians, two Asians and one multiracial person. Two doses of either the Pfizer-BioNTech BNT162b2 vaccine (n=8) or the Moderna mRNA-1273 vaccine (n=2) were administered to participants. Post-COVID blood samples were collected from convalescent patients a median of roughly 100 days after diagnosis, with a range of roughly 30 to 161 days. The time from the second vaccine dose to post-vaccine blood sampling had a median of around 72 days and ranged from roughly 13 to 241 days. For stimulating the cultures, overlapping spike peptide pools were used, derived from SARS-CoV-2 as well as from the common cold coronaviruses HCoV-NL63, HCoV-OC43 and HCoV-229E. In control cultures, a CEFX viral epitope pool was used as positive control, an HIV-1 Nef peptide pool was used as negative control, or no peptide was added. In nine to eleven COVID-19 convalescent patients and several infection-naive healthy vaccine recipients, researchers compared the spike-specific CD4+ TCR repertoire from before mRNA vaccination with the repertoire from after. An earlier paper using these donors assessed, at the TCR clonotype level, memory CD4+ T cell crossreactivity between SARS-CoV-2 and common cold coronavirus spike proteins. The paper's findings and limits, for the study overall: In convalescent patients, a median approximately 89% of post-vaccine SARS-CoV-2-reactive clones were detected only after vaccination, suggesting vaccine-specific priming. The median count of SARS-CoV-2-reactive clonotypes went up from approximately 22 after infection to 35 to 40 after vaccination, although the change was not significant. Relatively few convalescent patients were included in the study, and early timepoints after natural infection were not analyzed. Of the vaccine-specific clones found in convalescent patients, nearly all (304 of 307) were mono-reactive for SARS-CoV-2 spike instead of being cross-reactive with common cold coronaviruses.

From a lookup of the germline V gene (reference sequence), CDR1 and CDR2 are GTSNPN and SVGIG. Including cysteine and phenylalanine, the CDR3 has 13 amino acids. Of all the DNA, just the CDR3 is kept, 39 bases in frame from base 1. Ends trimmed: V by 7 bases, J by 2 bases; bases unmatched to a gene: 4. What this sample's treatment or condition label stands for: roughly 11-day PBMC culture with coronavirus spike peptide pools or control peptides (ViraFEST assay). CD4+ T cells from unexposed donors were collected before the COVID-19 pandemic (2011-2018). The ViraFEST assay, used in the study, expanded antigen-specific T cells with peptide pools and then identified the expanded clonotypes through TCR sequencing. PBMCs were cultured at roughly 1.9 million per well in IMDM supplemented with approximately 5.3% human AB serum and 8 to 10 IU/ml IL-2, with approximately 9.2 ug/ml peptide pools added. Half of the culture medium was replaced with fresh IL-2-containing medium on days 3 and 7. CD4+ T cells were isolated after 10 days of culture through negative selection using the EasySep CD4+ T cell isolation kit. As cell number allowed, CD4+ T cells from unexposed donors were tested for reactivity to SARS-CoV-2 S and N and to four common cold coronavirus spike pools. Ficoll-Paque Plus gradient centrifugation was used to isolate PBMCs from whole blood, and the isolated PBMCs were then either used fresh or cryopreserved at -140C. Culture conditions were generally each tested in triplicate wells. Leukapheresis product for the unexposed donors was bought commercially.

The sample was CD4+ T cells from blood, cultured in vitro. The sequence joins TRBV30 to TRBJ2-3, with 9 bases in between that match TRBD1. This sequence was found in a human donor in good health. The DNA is TGTGCCTACAGGGGGCCGGTCACAGATACGCAGTATTTT. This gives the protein CAYRGPVTDTQYF.